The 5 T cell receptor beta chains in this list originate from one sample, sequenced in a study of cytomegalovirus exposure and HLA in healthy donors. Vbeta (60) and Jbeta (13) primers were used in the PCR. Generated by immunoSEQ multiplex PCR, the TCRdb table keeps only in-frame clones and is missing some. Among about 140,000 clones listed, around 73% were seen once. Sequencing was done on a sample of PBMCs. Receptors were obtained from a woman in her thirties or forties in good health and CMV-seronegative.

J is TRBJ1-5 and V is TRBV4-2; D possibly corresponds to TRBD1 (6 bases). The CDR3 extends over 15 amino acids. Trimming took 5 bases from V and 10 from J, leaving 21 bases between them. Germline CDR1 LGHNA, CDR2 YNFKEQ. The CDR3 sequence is CASSKGHPTGQPQHF. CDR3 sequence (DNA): TGTGCCAGCAGCAAGGGACACCCAACGGGCCAACCCCAGCATTTT.

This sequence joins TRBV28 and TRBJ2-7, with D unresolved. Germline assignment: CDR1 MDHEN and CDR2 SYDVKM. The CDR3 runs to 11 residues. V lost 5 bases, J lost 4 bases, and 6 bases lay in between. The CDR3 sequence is CASSPAYEQYF. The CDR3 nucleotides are TGTGCCAGCAGTCCCGCGTACGAGCAGTACTTC.

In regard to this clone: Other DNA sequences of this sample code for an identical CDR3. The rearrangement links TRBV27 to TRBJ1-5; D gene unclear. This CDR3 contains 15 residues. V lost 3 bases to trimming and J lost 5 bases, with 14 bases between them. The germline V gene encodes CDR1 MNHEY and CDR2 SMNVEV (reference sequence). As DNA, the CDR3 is TGTGCCAGCAGTTTTCTCGGAGGAGAGGATCAGCCCCAGCATTTT. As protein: CASSFLGGEDQPQHF.

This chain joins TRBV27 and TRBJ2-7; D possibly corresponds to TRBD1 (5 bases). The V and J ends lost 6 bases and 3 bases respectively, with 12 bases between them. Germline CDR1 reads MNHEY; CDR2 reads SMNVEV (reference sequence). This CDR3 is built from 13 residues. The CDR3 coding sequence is TGTGCCAGCAGGAGACAGAGAAACTACGAGCAGTACTTC. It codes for CASRRQRNYEQYF.

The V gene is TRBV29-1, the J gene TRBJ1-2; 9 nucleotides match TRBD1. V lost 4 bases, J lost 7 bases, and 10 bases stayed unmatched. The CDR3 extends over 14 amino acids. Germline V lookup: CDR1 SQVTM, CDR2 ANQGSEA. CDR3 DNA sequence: TGCAGCGTTGCCTACAGGGGGCAAGGAATTGGCTACACCTTC. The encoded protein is CSVAYRGQGIGYTF.